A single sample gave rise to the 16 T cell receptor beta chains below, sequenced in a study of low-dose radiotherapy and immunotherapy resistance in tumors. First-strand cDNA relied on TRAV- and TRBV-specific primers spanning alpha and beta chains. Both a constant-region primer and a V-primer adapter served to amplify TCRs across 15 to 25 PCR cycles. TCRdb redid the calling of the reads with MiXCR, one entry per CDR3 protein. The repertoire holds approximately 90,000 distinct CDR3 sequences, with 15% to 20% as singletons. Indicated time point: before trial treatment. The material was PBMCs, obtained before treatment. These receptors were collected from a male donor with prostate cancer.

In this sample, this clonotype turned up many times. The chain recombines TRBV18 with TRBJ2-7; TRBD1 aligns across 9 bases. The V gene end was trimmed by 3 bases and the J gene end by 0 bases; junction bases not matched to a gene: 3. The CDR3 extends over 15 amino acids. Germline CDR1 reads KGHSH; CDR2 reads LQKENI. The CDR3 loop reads CASSPGTGPSYEQYF. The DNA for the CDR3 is TGTGCCAGCTCACCGGGGACAGGGCCCTCCTACGAGCAGTACTTC.

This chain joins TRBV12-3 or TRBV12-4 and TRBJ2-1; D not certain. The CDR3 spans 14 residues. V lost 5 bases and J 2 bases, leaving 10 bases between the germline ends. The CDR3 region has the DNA TGTGCCAGCAGTCGAGTGGTGACCTACAATGAGCAGTTCTTC. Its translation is CASSRVVTYNEQFF.

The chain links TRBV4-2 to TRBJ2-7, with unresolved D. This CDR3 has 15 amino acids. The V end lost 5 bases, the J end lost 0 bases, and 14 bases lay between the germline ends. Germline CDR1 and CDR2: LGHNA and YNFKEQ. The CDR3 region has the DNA TGTGCCAGCAGCTCGCAGATAGGTGACTCCTACGAGCAGTACTTC. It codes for CASSSQIGDSYEQYF.

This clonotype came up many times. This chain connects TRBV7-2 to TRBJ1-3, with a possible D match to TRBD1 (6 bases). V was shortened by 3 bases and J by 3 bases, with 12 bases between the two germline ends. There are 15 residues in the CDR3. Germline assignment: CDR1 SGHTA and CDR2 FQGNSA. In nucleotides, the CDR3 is TGTGCCAGCAGCTTGGGGGGGGCTAATGGAAACACCATATATTTT. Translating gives CASSLGGANGNTIYF.

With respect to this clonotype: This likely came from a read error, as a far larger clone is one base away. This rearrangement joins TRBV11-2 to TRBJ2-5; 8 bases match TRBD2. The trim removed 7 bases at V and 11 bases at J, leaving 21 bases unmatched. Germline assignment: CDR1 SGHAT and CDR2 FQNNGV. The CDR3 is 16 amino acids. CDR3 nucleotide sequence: TGTGCCAGCACCCTGAGCGGGGGCGGGGGTTACAATGAGCAGTACTTC. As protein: CASTLSGGGGYNEQYF.

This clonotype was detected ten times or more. The CDR3 DNA reads TGTGCCAGCAGCTTGTTGGACAGGGAAGAGACCCAGTACTTC. Translation: CASSLLDREETQYF. The chain couples TRBV5-4 to TRBJ2-5, with 8 bases identical to TRBD1. The ends lost 1 base at V and 3 bases at J; junction bases unmatched: 2. Germline-derived CDR1 and CDR2 are SGHNT and YYREEE (reference sequence). The CDR3 sequence is 14 residues long.

CDR3 in amino acids: CAISFDTSGANVLTF. Written as DNA, the CDR3 is TGTGCCATCAGCTTTGATACCTCTGGGGCCAACGTCCTGACTTTC. V and J are TRBV10-3 and TRBJ2-6; D uncertain. Trimming took 6 bases from V and 0 from J, leaving 9 bases between them. Germline lookup yields CDR1 ENHRY and CDR2 SYGVKD. The length of the CDR3 is 15 residues.

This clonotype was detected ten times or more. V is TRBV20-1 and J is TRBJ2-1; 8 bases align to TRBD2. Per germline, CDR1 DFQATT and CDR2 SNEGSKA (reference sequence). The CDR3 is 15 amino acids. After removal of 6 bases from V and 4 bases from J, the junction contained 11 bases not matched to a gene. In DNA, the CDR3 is TGCAGTGCCTCAGTCCGGAGCGGGGGTTACAATGAGCAGTTCTTC. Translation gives CSASVRSGGYNEQFF.

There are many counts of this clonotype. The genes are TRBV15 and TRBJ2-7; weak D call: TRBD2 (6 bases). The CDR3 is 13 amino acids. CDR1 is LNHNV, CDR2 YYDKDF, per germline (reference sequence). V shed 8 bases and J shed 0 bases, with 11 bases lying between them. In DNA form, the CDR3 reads TGTGCCACCTCCCGGGGGATCTCCTACGAGCAGTACTTC. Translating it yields CATSRGISYEQYF.

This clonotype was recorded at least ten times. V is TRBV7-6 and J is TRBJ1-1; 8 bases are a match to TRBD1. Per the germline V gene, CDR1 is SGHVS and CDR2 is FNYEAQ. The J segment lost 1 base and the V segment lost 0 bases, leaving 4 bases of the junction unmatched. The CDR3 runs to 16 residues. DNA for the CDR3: TGTGCCAGCAGCTTAGCGCTCGGGACAGGGAACACTGAAGCTTTCTTT. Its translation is CASSLALGTGNTEAFF. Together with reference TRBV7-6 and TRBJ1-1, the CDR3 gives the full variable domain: GAGVSQSPRYKVTKRGQDVALRCDPISGHVSLYWYRQALGQGPEFLTYFNYEAQQDKSGLPNDRFSAERPEGSISTLTIQRTEQRDSAMYRCASSLALGTGNTEAFFGQGTRLTVV.

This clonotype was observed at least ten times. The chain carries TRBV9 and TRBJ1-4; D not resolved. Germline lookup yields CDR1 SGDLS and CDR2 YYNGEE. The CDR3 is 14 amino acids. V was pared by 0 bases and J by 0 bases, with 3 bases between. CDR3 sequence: CASSVDATNEKLFF. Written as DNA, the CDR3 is TGTGCCAGCAGCGTAGACGCAACTAATGAAAAACTGTTTTTT.

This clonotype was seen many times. Here the CDR3 DNA reads TGCAGCGTTGAAGGCCTCCGGGGAGCGAATGAGCAGTTCTTC. It encodes CSVEGLRGANEQFF. This chain connects TRBV29-1 to TRBJ2-1; a possible D gene is TRBD2 (5 bases). Germline assignment: CDR1 SQVTM and CDR2 ANQGSEA. The CDR3 totals 14 residues. The germline V and J ends were trimmed by 1 base and 7 bases, with 14 bases remaining between them.

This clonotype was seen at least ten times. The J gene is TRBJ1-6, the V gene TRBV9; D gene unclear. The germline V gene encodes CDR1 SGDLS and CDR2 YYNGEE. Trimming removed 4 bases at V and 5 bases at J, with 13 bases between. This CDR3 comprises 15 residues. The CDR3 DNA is TGTGCCAGCAGCCCCGCCGCGCTTCATAATTCACCCCTCCACTTT. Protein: CASSPAALHNSPLHF.

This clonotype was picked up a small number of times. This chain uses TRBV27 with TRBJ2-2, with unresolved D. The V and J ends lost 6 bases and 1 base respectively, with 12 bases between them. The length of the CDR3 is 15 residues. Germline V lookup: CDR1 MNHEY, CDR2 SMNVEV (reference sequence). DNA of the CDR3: TGTGCCAGCAGGGAATCGGGCGGGAACACCGGGGAGCTGTTTTTT. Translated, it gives CASRESGGNTGELFF.

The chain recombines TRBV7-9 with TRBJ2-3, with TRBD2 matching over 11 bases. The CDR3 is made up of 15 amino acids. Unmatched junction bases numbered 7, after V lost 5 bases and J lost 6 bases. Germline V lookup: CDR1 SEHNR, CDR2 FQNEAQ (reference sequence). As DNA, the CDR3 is TGTGCCAGCAGCCCCACTAGCGGGGGTTTTGATACGCAGTATTTT. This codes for CASSPTSGGFDTQYF.

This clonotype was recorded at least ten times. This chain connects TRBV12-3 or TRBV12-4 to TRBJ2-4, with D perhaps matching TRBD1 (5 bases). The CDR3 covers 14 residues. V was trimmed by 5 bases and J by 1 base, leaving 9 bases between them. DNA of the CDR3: TGTGCCAGCAGTCACCGACAGGCCAAAAACATTCAGTACTTC. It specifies CASSHRQAKNIQYF.